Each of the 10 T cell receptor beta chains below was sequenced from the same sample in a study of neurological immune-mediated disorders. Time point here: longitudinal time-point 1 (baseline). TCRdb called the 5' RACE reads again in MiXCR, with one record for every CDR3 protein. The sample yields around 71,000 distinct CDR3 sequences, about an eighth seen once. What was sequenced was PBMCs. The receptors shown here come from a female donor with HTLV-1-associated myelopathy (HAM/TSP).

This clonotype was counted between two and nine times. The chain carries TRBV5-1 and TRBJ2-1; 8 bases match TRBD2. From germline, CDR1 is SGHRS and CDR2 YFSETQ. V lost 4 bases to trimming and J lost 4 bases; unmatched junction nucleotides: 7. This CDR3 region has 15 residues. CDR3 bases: TGCGCCAGCAGCCCTATAGCGGGGTCTTACAATGAGCAGTTCTTC. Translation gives CASSPIAGSYNEQFF. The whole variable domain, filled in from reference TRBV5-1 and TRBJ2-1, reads KAGVTQTPRYLIKTRGQQVTLSCSPISGHRSVSWYQQTPGQGLQFLFEYFSETQRNKGNFPGRFSGRQFSNSRSEMNVSTLELGDSALYLCASSPIAGSYNEQFFGPGTRLTVL.

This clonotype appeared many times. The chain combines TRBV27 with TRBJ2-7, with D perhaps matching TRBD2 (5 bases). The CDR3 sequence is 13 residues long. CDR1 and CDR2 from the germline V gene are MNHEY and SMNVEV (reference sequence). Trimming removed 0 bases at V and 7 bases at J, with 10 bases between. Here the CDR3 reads CASSLSGVGEQYF. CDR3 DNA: TGTGCCAGCAGTTTATCCGGGGTCGGAGAGCAGTACTTC.

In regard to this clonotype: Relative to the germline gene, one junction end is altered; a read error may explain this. CDR3 nucleotide sequence: TGTGCCTCTAGCCCAGCGGGAAAACAAGAGACCCTGTACTTC. Amino acid sequence: CASSPAGKQETLYF. The chain joins TRBV10-3 to TRBJ2-5; 7 bases line up with TRBD2. This CDR3 has 14 residues. Germline CDR1 reads ENHRY; CDR2 reads SYGVKD.

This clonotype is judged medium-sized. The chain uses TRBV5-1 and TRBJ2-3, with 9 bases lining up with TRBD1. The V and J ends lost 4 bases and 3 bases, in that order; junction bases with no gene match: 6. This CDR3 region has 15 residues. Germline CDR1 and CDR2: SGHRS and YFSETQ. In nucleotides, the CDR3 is TGCGCCAGCAGCCCGGGACAGGGCGGGACAGATACGCAGTATTTT. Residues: CASSPGQGGTDTQYF.

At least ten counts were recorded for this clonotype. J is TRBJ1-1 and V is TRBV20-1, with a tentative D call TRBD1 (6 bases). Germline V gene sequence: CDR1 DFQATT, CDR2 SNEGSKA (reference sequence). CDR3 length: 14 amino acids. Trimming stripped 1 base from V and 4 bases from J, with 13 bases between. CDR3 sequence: CSARAAGEGTEAFF. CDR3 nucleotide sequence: TGCAGTGCTAGAGCGGCAGGGGAGGGCACTGAAGCTTTCTTT.

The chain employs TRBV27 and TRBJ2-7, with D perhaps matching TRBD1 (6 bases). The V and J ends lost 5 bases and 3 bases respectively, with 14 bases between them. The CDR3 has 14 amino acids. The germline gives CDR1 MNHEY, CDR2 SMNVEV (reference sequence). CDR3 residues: CASSTLDSDYEQYF. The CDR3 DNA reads TGTGCCAGCAGTACCTTGGACAGTGACTACGAGCAGTACTTC.

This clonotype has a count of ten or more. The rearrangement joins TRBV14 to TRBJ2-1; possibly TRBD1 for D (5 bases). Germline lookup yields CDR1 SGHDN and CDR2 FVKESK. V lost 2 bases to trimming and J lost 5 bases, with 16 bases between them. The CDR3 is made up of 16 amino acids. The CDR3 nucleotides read TGTGCCAGCAGCCAAAACCTGGCAGGGAATCACAATGAGCAGTTCTTC. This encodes CASSQNLAGNHNEQFF.

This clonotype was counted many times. CDR3 coding DNA: TGCAGTGCAGAAGCTTCCTCCTACAATGAGCAGTTCTTC. Translated: CSAEASSYNEQFF. This chain joins TRBV20-1 and TRBJ2-1, with D unclear. Trimming pared 6 bases from V and 0 bases from J, leaving 9 bases between. The CDR3 totals 13 residues. Germline CDR1 is DFQATT and CDR2 is SNEGSKA (reference sequence).

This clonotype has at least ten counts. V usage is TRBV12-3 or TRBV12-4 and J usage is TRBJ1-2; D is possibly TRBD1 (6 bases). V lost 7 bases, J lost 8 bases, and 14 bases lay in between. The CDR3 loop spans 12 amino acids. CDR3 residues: CASILPGEGYTF. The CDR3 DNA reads TGTGCCAGCATACTACCAGGGGAGGGCTACACCTTC.

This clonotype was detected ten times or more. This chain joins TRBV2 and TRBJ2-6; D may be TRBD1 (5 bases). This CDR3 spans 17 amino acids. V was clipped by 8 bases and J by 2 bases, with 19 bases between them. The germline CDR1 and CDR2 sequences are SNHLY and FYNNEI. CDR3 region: CASPWGQTETGANVLTF. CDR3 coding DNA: TGTGCCAGCCCCTGGGGCCAGACGGAAACTGGGGCCAACGTCCTGACTTTC.